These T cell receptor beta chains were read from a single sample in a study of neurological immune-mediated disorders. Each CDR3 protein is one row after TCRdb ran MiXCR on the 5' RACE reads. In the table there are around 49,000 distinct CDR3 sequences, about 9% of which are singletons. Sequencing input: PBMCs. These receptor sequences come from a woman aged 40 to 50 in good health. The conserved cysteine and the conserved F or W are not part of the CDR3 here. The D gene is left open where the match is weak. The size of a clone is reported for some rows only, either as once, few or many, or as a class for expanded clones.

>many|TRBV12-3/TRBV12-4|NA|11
ASSLSGVEKLF
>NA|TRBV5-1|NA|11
ASSITEGTEAF
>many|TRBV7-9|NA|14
ASSLESVEFGTEAF
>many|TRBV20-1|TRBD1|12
SAMTGVAKNIQY
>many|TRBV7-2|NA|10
ASSSLGTEAF
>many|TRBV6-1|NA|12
ASSDRVRVGGYT
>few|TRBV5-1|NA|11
ASTSQGSYGYT
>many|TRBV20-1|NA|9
SAGGHGEQY
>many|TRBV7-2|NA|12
ASSLTTETYEQY
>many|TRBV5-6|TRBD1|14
ASSAGQATGANVLT
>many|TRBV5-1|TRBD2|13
ASSPGTSNYNEQF
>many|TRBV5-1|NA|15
ASSFQGRGFDTGELF
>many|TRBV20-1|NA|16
SARDNPQGNRTRRGYT
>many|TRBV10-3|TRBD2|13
AISDGTRYGETQY
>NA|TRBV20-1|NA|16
SARRKRDLGMERSGYT
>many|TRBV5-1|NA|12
ASTGGEIQETQY
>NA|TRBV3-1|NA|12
AISQVPSNTEAF
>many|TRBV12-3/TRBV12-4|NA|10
ASSFGSAEAF
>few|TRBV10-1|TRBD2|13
ASRSGTSEGNEQF
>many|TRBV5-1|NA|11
ASSGGTAGEQY
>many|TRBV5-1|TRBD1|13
ASSWGDRGGNEQF
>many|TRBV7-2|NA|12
ASSQGRVNTEAF
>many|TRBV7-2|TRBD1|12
ASSRDRLNTEAF
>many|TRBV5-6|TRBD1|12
ASSPGTGHRELF
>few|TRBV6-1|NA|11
ASSQGLTETQY
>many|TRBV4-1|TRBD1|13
ASSPSPATGTEAF
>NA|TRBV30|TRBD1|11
AWKDRDNEKLF
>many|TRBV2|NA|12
ASSAWVEYTEAF
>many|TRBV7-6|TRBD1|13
ASCWGTGGINEQF
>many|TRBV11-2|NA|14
ASSGRGGGTYNEQF
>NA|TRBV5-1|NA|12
ASSRDRLTDTQY
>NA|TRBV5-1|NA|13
ARSSYSGLQETQY